Sequencing of this T cell receptor beta chain was carried out in a study of beta chain features in type 1 diabetes. Whole-study context: Sorted cell examination encompassed approximately 110 million cells across all samples. General observations from the study: There was a moderate but significant shortening of TCRB CDR3s in all four CD4+ subsets of Type 1 diabetes patients.

Central memory, naive, regulatory and stem cell-like memory CD4+ cells were sorted by CD45RO/CCR7/CD25/CD127/CD95/CD27. Germline V gene lookup returns CDR1 SNHLY and CDR2 FYNNEI. The CDR3 contains 12 residues. The V and J ends lost 5 bases and 6 bases respectively, with 11 bases between them. This clone has only a few counts. Its target is not known. Since all of the isolated RNA was reverse transcribed, expressed TCRB transcripts were what got sequenced. Assay: immunoSEQ multiplex PCR; the TCRdb copy retains only in-frame clones and omits some. The sample carries 600,000 to 700,000 clones, around an eighth recorded once.

This TCR was recovered from a man aged 18 to 29 with type 1 diabetes. The rearrangement uses TRBV2 and TRBJ2-7; D is tentatively TRBD1 or TRBD2 (5 bases each). Sequencing was performed on naive CD4+ T cells from blood. CDR3 in DNA: TGTGCCAGCAGTATCCGGGACCGCGAGCAGTACTTC. This codes for CASSIRDREQYF.